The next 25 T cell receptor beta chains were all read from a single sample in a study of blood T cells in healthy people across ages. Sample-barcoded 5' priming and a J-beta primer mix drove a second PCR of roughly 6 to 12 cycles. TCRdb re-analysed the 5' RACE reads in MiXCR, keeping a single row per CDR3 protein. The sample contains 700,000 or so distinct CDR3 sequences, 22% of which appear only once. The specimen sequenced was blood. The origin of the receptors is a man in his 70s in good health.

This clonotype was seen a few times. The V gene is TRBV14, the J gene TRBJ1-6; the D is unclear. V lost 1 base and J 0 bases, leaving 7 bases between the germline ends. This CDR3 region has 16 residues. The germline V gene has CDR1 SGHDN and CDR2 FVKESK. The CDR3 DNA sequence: TGTGCCAGCAGCCAAGGCAGGAGCTCCTATAATTCACCCCTCCACTTT. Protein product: CASSQGRSSYNSPLHF. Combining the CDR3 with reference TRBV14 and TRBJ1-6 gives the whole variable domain EAGVTQFPSHSVIEKGQTVTLRCDPISGHDNLYWYRRVMGKEIKFLLHFVKESKQDESGMPNNRFLAERTGGTYSTLKVQPAELEDSGVYFCASSQGRSSYNSPLHFGNGTRLTVT.

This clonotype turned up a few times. The CDR3 spells CASIPWSGEQETQYF. The CDR3 DNA reads as TGTGCCAGCATCCCCTGGTCGGGGGAACAAGAGACCCAGTACTTC. This sequence joins TRBV6-4 and TRBJ2-5; a weak D match, TRBD2 (6 bases). Looked up from germline, CDR1 is MRHNA and CDR2 is SNTAGT. This CDR3 is built from 15 residues. Trimming shortened V by 7 bases and J by 2 bases, and 17 bases separated the two germline ends.

In DNA form, the CDR3 reads TGTGCCAGCAGTTACGTCAGTCGGGGAAGATCGGACACTGAAGCTTTCTTT. This encodes CASSYVSRGRSDTEAFF. The chain combines TRBV6-2 or TRBV6-3 with TRBJ1-1; D gene unclear. V was cut by 2 bases and J by 3 bases, with 19 bases left in between. CDR1 is MNHEY, CDR2 SVGEGT, per germline. CDR3 length equals 17 residues.

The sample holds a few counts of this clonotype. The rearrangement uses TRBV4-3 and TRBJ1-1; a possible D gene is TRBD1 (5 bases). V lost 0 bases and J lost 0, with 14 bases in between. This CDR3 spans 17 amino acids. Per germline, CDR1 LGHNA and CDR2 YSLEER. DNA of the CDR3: TGCGCCAGCAGCCAAGATACCTTTGAGGGGATGAACACTGAAGCTTTCTTT. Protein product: CASSQDTFEGMNTEAFF.

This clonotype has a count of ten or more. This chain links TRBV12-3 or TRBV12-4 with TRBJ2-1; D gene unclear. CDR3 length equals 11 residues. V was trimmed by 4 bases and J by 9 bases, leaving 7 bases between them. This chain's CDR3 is CASSSKSEQFF. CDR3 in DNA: TGTGCCAGCAGTTCTAAGAGTGAGCAGTTCTTC.

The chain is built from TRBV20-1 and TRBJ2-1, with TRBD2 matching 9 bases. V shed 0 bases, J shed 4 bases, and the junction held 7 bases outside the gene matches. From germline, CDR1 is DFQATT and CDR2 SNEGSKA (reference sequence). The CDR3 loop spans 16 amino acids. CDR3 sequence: CSARDDRLAAYNEQFF. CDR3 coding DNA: TGCAGTGCTAGAGATGATAGACTAGCGGCTTACAATGAGCAGTTCTTC.

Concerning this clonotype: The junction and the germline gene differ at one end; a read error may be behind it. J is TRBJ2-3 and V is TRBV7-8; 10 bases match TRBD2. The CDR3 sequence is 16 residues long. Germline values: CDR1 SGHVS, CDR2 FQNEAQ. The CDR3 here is CASSSLSGRATDTQYF. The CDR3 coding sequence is TGTGCCAGCAGCTCCCTGAGCGGGAGGGCCACAGATACACAGTATTTT.

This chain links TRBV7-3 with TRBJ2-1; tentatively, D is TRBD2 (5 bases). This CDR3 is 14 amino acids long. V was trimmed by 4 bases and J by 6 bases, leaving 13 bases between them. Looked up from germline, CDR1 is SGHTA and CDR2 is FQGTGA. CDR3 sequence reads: CASSYGIAGNEQFF. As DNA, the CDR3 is TGTGCCAGCAGCTACGGGATTGCCGGCAATGAGCAGTTCTTC.

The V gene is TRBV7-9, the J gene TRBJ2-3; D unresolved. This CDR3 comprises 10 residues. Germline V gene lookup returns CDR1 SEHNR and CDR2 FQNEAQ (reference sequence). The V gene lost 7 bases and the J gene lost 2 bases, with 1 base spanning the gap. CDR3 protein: CASTTDTQYF. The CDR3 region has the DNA TGTGCCAGCACCACAGATACGCAGTATTTT.

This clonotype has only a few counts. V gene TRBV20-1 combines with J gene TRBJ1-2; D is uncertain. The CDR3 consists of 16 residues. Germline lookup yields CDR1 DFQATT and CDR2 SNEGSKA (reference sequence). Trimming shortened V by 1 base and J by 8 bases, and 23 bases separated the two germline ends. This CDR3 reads CSARAGDTGDPRGYTF. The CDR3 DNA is TGCAGTGCTAGAGCCGGAGACACTGGCGACCCGCGCGGCTACACCTTC.

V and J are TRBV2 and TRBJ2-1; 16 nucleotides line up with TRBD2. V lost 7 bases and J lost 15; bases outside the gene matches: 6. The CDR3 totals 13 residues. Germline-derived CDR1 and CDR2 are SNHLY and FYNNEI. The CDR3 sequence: CASKGTSGGAPFF. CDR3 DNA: TGTGCCAGCAAGGGGACTAGCGGGGGGGCACCGTTCTTC.

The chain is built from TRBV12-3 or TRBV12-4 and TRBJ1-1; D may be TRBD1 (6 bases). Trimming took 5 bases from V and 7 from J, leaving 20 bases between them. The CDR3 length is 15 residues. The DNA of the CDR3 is TGTGCCAGCAGTCCTCGGGGGCAGCACACCTTTGAAGCTTTCTTT. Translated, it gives CASSPRGQHTFEAFF.

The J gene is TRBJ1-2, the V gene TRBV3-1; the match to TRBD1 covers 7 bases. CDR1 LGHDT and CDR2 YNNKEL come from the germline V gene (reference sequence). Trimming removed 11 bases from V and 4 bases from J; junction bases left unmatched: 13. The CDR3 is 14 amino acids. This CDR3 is CAGTAPGQLYGYTF. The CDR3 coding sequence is TGTGCCGGCACCGCACCGGGACAGCTCTATGGCTACACCTTC.

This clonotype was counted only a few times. The CDR3 loop reads CATGTAYEQYV. The CDR3 DNA reads TGTGCCACGGGGACAGCCTACGAGCAGTACGTC. The gene calls are TRBV10-3 and TRBJ2-5; 7 bases map to TRBD1. The end of the DNA fits TRBJ2-7 better, so the J call may be wrong. The length of the CDR3 is 11 residues. Looked up from germline, CDR1 is ENHRY and CDR2 is SYGVKD.

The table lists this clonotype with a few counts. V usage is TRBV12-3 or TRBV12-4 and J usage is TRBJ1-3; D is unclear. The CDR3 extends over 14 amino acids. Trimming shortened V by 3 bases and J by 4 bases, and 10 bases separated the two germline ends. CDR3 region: CASSLITGGNTIYF. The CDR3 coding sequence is TGTGCCAGCAGTTTGATAACCGGGGGAAACACCATATATTTT.

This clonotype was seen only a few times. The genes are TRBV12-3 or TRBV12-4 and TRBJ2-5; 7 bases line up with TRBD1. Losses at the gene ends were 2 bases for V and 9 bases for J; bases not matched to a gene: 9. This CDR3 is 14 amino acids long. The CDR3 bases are TGTGCCAGCAGTTTAACTCGCGAAACAGGGGCCCAGTACTTC. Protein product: CASSLTRETGAQYF.

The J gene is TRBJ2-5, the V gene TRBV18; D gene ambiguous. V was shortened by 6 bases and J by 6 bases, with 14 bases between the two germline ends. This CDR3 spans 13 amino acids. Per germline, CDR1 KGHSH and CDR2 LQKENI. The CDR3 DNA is TGTGCCAGCTCTACAGCCTTGGGTCAGACCCAGTACTTC. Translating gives CASSTALGQTQYF.

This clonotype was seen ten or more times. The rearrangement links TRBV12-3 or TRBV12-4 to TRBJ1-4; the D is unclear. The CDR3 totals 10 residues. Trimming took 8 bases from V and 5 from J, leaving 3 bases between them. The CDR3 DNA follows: TGTGCCAGCGGGAATGAAAAACTGTTTTTT. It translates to CASGNEKLFF.

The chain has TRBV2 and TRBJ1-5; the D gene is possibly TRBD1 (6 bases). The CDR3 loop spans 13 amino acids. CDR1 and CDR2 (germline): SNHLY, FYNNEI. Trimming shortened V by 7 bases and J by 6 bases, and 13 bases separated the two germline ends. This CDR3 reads CASTAEGGQPQHF. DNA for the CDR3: TGTGCCAGCACTGCTGAGGGGGGTCAGCCCCAGCATTTT. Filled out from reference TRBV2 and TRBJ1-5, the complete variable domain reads EPEVTQTPSHQVTQMGQEVILRCVPISNHLYFYWYRQILGQKVEFLVSFYNNEISEKSEIFDDQFSVERPDGSNFTLKIRSTKLEDSAMYFCASTAEGGQPQHFGDGTRLSIL.

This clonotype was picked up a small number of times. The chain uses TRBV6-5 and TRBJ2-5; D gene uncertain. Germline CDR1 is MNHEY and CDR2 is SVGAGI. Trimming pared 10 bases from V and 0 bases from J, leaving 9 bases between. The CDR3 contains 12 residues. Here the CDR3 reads CATGRNQETQYF. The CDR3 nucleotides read TGTGCCACCGGACGAAACCAAGAGACCCAGTACTTC.

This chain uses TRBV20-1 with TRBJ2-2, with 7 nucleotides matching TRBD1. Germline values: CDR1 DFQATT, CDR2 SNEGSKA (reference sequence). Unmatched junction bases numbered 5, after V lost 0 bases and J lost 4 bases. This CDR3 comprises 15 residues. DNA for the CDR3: TGCAGTGCTAGAGAGGGAACAGGGGTCACCGGGGAGCTGTTTTTT. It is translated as CSAREGTGVTGELFF.

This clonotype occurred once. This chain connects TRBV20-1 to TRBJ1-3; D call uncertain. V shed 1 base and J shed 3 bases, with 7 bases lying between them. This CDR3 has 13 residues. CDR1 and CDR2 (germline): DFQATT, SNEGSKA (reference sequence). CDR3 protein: CSARGLGGNTIYF. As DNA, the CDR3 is TGCAGTGCTAGAGGGCTAGGTGGAAACACCATATATTTT.

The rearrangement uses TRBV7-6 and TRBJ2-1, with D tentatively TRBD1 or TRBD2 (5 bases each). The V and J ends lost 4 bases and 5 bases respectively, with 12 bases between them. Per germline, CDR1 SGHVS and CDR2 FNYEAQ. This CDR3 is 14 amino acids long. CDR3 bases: TGTGCCAGCAGCTCCCGGGACCCTAACAATGAGCAGTTCTTC. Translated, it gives CASSSRDPNNEQFF.

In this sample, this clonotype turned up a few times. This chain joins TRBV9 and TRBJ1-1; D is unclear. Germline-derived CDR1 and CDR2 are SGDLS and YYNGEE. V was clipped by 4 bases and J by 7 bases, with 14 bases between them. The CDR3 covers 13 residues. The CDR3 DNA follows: TGTGCCAGCAGCTTCACTCAGGAGGGTGAAGCTTTCTTT. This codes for CASSFTQEGEAFF. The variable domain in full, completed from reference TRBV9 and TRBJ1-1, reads DSGVTQTPKHLITATGQRVTLRCSPRSGDLSVYWYQQSLDQGLQFLIQYYNGEERAKGNILERFSAQQFPDLHSELNLSSLELGDSALYFCASSFTQEGEAFFGQGTRLTVV.

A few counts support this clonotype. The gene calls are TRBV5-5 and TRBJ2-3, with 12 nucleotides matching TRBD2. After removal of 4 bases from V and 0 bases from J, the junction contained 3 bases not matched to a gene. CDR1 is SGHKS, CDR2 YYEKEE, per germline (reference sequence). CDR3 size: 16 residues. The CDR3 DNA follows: TGTGCCAGCAGCCAGGGACTAGCGGGTAGCACAGATACGCAGTATTTT. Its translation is CASSQGLAGSTDTQYF. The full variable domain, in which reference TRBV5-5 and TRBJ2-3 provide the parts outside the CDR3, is DAGVTQSPTHLIKTRGQQVTLRCSPISGHKSVSWYQQVLGQGPQFIFQYYEKEERGRGNFPDRFSARQFPNYSSELNVNALLLGDSALYLCASSQGLAGSTDTQYFGPGTRLTVL.